These T cell receptor beta chains were read from a single sample in a study of patients and donors after allogeneic stem cell transplantation. TCRdb re-analysed the RT-PCR reads in MiXCR, keeping a single row per CDR3 protein. The table lists about 23,000 distinct CDR3 sequences, around 30% of them singletons. What was sequenced was blood, either unsorted or a sorted T cell fraction (not recorded which). These receptors were obtained from a human donor who was either an allogeneic HSCT recipient or a stem cell or donor lymphocyte infusion donor (not recorded which). It is not recorded whose cells these are; they may come from a transplant donor. Both conserved end residues are part of each CDR3. Fields, in order: J gene, clone size, D gene, V gene, CDR3 protein, CDR3 DNA. The D gene is left open where the match is weak. Clone size is stated in some rows and not others, as once, few, many or a class when expanded.

TRBJ1-4 few . TRBV10-3 CATGDGTNEKLFF TGTGCCACAGGGGATGGAACTAATGAAAAACTGTTTTTT
TRBJ1-4 few . TRBV20-1 CSARQGSANEKLFF TGCAGTGCTAGACAGGGGTCGGCTAATGAAAAACTGTTTTTT
TRBJ1-1 few TRBD1 TRBV9 CASSAGTGTEAFF TGTGCCAGCAGCGCCGGGACAGGGACTGAAGCTTTCTTT
TRBJ2-2 few . TRBV19 CASSIGDSGELFF TGTGCCAGTAGTATAGGAGACAGCGGGGAGCTGTTTTTT
TRBJ2-4 . . TRBV18 CASSPLGGAAKNIQYF TGTGCCAGCTCACCCCTTGGGGGGGCAGCCAAAAACATTCAGTACTTC
TRBJ1-6 few . TRBV7-2 CASSSANSPLHF TGTGCCAGCAGCTCCGCCAATTCACCCCTCCACTTT
TRBJ1-1 many . TRBV5-1 CASNYGVLNTEAFF TGCGCCAGCAACTATGGGGTATTGAACACTGAAGCTTTCTTT
TRBJ1-1 few . TRBV5-1 CASSLVQGSNTEAFF TGCGCCAGCAGCTTGGTACAGGGTAGTAACACTGAAGCTTTCTTT
TRBJ2-1 few . TRBV4-3 CASSQEGLPWQYSYNEQFF TGCGCCAGCAGCCAAGAGGGACTCCCGTGGCAGTACTCCTACAATGAGCAGTTCTTC
TRBJ1-5 . . TRBV27 CASSFGRGCQPQHF TGTGCCAGCAGTTTCGGCAGGGGCTGTCAGCCCCAGCATTTT
TRBJ1-2 . TRBD1 TRBV7-2 CASSLSRGDYGYTF TGTGCCAGCAGCTTAAGCAGGGGGGACTATGGCTACACCTTC
TRBJ1-1 . . TRBV20-1 CSARRTGVLMNTEAFF TGCAGTGCTAGACGGACGGGGGTTTTAATGAACACTGAAGCTTTCTTT
TRBJ1-2 . . TRBV10-3 CAIAEQGLGYGYTF TGTGCCATCGCCGAACAGGGCCTAGGGTATGGCTACACCTTC
TRBJ2-3 . . TRBV5-6 CASSLTGTDTQYF TGTGCCAGCAGCTTGACTGGCACAGATACGCAGTATTTT
TRBJ1-3 . TRBD1 TRBV25-1 CASSDFRQGAGNTIYF TGTGCCAGCAGTGATTTCAGACAGGGTGCTGGAAACACCATATATTTT
TRBJ1-6 medium-sized . TRBV11-2 CASSSSRDSPLHF TGTGCCAGCAGCTCAAGCAGGGACTCACCCCTCCACTTT
TRBJ1-1 . TRBD1 TRBV12-3/TRBV12-4 CASSRTGVPEAFF TGTGCCAGCAGTCGGACAGGGGTCCCTGAAGCTTTCTTT
TRBJ1-3 few . TRBV12-3/TRBV12-4 CASSFGGPGNTIYF TGTGCCAGCAGTTTCGGGGGGCCCGGAAACACCATATATTTT
TRBJ1-6 many . TRBV12-3/TRBV12-4 CASSLTERYSPLHF TGTGCCAGCAGTTTAACAGAGCGATATTCACCCCTCCACTTT
TRBJ1-6 . . TRBV5-1 CASRPGPGPNSPLHF TGCGCCAGCAGGCCGGGACCGGGCCCAAATTCACCCCTCCACTTT
TRBJ1-2 . . TRBV12-3/TRBV12-4 CASSSQTGLRYGYTF TGTGCCAGCAGTTCCCAAACAGGGTTACGGTATGGCTACACCTTC
TRBJ1-2 . TRBD1 TRBV15 CATSRDPLTGNYGYTF TGTGCCACCAGCAGAGACCCCTTGACAGGGAACTATGGCTACACCTTC
TRBJ1-1 . . TRBV29-1 CSVVGVRNTEAFF TGCAGCGTTGTGGGGGTTAGAAACACTGAAGCTTTCTTT
TRBJ1-5 . TRBD1 TRBV28 CASALDRGQQPQHF TGTGCCAGTGCTTTGGACAGGGGTCAACAGCCCCAGCATTTT
TRBJ1-2 . . TRBV18 CASSPLWQGRNGYTF TGTGCCAGCTCACCCCTCTGGCAGGGCCGGAATGGCTACACCTTC
TRBJ2-2 once . TRBV12-3/TRBV12-4 CASSFWLARTGELFF TGTGCCAGCAGTTTTTGGCTAGCGAGGACCGGGGAGCTGTTTTTT
TRBJ1-2 few . TRBV11-2 CASSLEGQGRGYTF TGTGCCAGCAGCTTAGAGGGCCAGGGTCGAGGCTACACCTTC
TRBJ1-5 . TRBD1 TRBV24-1 CATRDRGINQLQHF TGTGCCACCAGGGACAGGGGGATCAATCAGCTCCAGCATTTT
TRBJ2-1 few . TRBV9 CASSVEPTAYYNEQFF TGTGCCAGCAGCGTAGAACCGACTGCCTACTACAATGAGCAGTTCTTC
TRBJ1-1 few . TRBV29-1 CSVDGGDTEAFF TGCAGCGTTGACGGGGGTGACACTGAAGCTTTCTTT
TRBJ2-5 once TRBD1 TRBV5-1 CASSLLAQGEQTQYF TGCGCCAGCAGCTTGTTAGCGCAGGGGGAACAGACCCAGTACTTC
TRBJ1-6 few . TRBV7-2 CASSPPPQGNSPLHF TGTGCCAGCAGTCCTCCCCCCCAAGGAAATTCACCCCTCCACTTT
TRBJ1-1 many . TRBV12-3/TRBV12-4 CASTGQGPNTEAFF TGTGCCAGCACCGGCCAGGGACCGAACACTGAAGCTTTCTTT
TRBJ2-3 . TRBD1 TRBV15 CATSMDRGLDTQYF TGTGCCACCAGCATGGACAGGGGACTTGATACGCAGTATTTT
TRBJ1-1 many TRBD1 TRBV7-9 CASSKDREGTEAFF TGTGCCAGCAGCAAGGACAGGGAGGGGACTGAAGCTTTCTTT
TRBJ2-3 . . TRBV10-3 CAISEQIGGPDTQYF TGTGCCATCAGTGAGCAGATAGGGGGGCCAGATACGCAGTATTTT
TRBJ2-1 . TRBD2 TRBV10-3 CAISERLAANEQFF TGTGCCATCAGTGAGCGACTAGCGGCCAATGAGCAGTTCTTC
TRBJ2-5 . . TRBV15 CATSRQEWGQYF TGTGCCACCAGCAGACAGGAATGGGGCCAGTACTTC
TRBJ1-2 medium-sized . TRBV5-1 CASSLGQAAYGYTF TGCGCCAGCAGCTTGGGGCAGGCGGCCTATGGCTACACCTTC
TRBJ1-5 . TRBD1 TRBV28 CASRRTGSQPQHF TGTGCCAGCAGGCGGACAGGAAGTCAGCCCCAGCATTTT
TRBJ1-1 . . TRBV28 CASRVSYFGNTEAFF TGTGCCAGCAGGGTCTCCTATTTCGGGAACACTGAAGCTTTCTTT
TRBJ1-1 . . TRBV4-3 CASSRWVAGTEAFF TGCGCCAGCAGCCGTTGGGTCGCCGGGACTGAAGCTTTCTTT
TRBJ1-6 . . TRBV20-1 CSASPGKTPLHF TGCAGTGCTAGCCCGGGAAAGACACCCCTCCACTTT
TRBJ1-2 . . TRBV18 CASSPRGSGYTF TGTGCCAGCTCACCAAGAGGGTCTGGCTACACCTTC
TRBJ1-2 many . TRBV29-1 CSVEDGTYYGYTF TGCAGCGTTGAAGATGGGACATACTATGGCTACACCTTC
TRBJ2-7 . . TRBV5-1 CASRGAYEQYF TGCGCCAGCAGGGGAGCCTACGAGCAGTACTTC
TRBJ1-1 few TRBD1 TRBV15 CATSRPGQGWNTEAFF TGTGCCACCAGCAGACCCGGACAGGGTTGGAACACTGAAGCTTTCTTT
TRBJ1-6 . TRBD1 TRBV18 CASSPRTGFNSPLHF TGTGCCAGCTCACCGAGGACAGGGTTTAATTCACCCCTCCACTTT
TRBJ2-1 . . TRBV20-1 CSARWPPSSDNEQFF TGCAGTGCCCGCTGGCCGCCTAGTAGCGACAATGAGCAGTTCTTC
TRBJ2-1 . . TRBV7-2 CASSSSLVHEQFF TGTGCCAGCAGCTCTAGTCTAGTCCATGAGCAGTTCTTC
TRBJ1-5 few . TRBV10-3 CAISGVGHQPQHF TGTGCCATCAGTGGGGTAGGGCATCAGCCCCAGCATTTT
TRBJ1-6 few TRBD1 TRBV5-6 CASSLGQGDSPLHF TGTGCCAGCAGCTTGGGACAGGGGGATTCACCCCTCCACTTT
TRBJ1-1 . . TRBV4-2 CASSQAFPGNDVAFF TGTGCCAGCAGCCAAGCGTTTCCAGGGAACGATGTAGCTTTCTTT
TRBJ1-1 few TRBD1 TRBV9 CASSLITGDTEAFF TGTGCCAGCAGCCTCATTACAGGGGACACTGAAGCTTTCTTT
TRBJ1-5 . . TRBV7-8 CASSSVERGQPQHF TGTGCCAGCAGCTCGGTCGAGCGGGGACAGCCCCAGCATTTT